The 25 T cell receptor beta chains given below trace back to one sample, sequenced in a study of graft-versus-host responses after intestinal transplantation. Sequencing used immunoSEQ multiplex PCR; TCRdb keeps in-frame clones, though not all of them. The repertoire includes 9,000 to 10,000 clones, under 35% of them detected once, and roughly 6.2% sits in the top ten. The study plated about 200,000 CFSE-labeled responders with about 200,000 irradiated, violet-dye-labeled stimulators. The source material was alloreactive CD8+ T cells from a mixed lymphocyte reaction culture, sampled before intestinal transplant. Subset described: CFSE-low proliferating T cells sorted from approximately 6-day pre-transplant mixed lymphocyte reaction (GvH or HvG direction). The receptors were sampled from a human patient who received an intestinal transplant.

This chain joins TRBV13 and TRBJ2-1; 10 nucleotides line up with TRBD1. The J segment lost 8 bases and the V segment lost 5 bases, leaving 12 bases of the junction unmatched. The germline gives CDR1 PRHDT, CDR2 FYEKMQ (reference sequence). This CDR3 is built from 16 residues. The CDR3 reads CASSDTGQGESDEQFF. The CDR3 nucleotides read TGTGCCAGCAGCGACACCGGACAGGGGGAGAGCGATGAGCAGTTCTTC.

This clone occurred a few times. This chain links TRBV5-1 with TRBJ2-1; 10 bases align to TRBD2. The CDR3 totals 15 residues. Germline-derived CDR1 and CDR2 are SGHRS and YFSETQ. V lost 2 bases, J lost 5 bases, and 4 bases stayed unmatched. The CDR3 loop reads CASSFTSGANNEQFF. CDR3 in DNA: TGCGCCAGCAGCTTTACTAGCGGGGCTAACAATGAGCAGTTCTTC.

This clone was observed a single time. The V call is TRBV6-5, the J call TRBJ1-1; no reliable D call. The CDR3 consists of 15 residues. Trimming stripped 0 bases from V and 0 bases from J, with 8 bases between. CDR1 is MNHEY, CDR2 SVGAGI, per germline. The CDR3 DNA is TGTGCCAGCAGTTACTCGATCCCGGTGAACACTGAAGCTTTCTTT. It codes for CASSYSIPVNTEAFF.

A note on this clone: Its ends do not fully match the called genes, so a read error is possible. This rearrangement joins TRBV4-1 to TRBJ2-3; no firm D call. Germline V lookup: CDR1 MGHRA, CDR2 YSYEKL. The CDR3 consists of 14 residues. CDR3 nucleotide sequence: TGTGCCAGCAGCCAAGATCCACCGGCAGATACGCAGTATTTT. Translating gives CASSQDPPADTQYF.

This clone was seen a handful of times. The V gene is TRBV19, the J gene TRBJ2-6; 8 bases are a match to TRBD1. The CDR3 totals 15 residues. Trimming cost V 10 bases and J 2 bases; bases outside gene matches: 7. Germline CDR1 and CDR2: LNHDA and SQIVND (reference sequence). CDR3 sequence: CATQSQGAGANVLTF. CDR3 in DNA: TGTGCCACCCAATCACAGGGGGCTGGGGCCAACGTCCTGACTTTC.

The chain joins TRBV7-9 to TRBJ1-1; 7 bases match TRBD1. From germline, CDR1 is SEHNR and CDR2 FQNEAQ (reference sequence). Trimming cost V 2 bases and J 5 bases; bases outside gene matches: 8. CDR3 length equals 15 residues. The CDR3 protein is CASSLNAGGGTEAFF. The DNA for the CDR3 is TGTGCCAGCAGCTTAAACGCAGGGGGAGGTACTGAAGCTTTCTTT.

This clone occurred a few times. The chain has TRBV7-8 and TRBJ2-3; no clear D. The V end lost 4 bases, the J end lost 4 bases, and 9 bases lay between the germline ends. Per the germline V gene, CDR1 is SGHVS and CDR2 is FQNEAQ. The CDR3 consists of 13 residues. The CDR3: CASSSRVSDTQYF. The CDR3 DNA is TGTGCCAGCAGCTCCCGGGTCTCAGATACGCAGTATTTT. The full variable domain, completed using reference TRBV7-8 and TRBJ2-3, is GAGVSQSPRYKVAKRGQDVALRCDPISGHVSLFWYQQALGQGPEFLTYFQNEAQLDKSGLPSDRFFAERPEGSVSTLKIQRTQQEDSAVYLCASSSRVSDTQYFGPGTRLTVL.

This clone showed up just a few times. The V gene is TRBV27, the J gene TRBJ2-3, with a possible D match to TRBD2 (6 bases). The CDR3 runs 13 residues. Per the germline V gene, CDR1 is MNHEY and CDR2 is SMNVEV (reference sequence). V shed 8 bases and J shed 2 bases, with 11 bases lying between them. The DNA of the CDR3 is TGTGCCAGCTCGGTAGCGGCCACAGATACGCAGTATTTT. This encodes CASSVAATDTQYF.

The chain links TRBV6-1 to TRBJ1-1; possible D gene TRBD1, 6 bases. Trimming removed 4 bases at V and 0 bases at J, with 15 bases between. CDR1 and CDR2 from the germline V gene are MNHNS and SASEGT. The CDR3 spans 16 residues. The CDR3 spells CASSVGTRAMNTEAFF. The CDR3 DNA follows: TGTGCCAGCAGTGTTGGGACACGGGCCATGAACACTGAAGCTTTCTTT.

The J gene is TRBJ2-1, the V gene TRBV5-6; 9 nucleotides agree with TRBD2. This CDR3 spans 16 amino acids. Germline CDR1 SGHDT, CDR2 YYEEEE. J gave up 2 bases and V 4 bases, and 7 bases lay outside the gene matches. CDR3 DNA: TGTGCCAGCAGCCCATTGAGCGGGGGGACCTACAATGAGCAGTTCTTC. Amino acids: CASSPLSGGTYNEQFF.

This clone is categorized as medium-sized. CDR3 region: CSVELGGGGPQHF. The DNA of the CDR3 is TGCAGCGTTGAATTGGGGGGAGGTGGGCCCCAGCATTTT. J is TRBJ1-5 and V is TRBV29-1; the D gene is possibly TRBD1 (5 bases). There are 13 residues in the CDR3. Trimming removed 2 bases at V and 9 bases at J, with 14 bases between. CDR1 SQVTM and CDR2 ANQGSEA come from the germline V gene.

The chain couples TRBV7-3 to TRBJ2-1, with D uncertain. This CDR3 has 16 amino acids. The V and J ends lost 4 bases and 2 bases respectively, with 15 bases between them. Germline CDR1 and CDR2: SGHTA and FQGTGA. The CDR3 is CASSSRPGSAYNEQFF. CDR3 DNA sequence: TGTGCCAGCAGCTCCCGCCCCGGGTCTGCCTACAATGAGCAGTTCTTC.

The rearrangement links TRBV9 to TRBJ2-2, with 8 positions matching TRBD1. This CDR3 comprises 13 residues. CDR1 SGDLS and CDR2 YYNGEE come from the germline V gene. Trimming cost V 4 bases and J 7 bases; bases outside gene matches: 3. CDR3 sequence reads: CASSPGGSGELFF. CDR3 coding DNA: TGTGCCAGCAGCCCAGGGGGCAGCGGGGAGCTGTTTTTT.

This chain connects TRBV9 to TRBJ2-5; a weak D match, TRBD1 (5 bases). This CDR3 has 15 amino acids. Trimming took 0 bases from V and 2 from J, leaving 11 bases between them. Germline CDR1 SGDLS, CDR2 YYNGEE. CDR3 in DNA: TGTGCCAGCAGCGTAGGTGGGGCGGAACAAGAGACCCAGTACTTC. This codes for CASSVGGAEQETQYF. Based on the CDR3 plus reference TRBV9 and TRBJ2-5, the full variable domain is DSGVTQTPKHLITATGQRVTLRCSPRSGDLSVYWYQQSLDQGLQFLIQYYNGEERAKGNILERFSAQQFPDLHSELNLSSLELGDSALYFCASSVGGAEQETQYFGPGTRLLVL.

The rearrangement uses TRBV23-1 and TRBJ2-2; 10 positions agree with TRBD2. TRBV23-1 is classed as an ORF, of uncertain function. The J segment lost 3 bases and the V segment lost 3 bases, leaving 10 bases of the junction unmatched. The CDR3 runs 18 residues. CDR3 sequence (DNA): TGCGCCAGCAGTCAGGGGCTAGCGGGGGCCCGGGACACCGGGGAGCTGTTTTTT. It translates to CASSQGLAGARDTGELFF.

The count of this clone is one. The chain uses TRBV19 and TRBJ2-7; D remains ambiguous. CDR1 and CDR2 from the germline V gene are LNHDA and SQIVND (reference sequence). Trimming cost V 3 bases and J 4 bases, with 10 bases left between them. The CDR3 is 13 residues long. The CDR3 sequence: CASSMMVTYEQYF. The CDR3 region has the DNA TGTGCCAGTAGTATGATGGTTACTTACGAGCAGTACTTC.

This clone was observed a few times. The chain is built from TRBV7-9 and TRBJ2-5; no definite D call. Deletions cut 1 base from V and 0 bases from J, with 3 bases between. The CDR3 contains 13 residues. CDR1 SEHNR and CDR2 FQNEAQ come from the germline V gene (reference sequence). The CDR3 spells CASSLDYQETQYF. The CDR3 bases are TGTGCCAGCAGCTTAGACTACCAAGAGACCCAGTACTTC.

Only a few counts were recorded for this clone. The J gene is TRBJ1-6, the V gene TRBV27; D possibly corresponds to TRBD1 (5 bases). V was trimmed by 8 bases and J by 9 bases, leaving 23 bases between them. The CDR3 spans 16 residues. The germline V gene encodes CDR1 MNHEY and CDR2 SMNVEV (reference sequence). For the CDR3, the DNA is TGTGCCAGCCAGACAAACGCGGGGGGGAGAAGTTCACCCCTCCACTTT. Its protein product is CASQTNAGGRSSPLHF.

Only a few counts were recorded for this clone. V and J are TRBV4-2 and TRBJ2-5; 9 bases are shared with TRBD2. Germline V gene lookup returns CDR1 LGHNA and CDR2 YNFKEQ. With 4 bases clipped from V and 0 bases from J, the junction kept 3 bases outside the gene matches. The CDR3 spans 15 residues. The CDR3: CASSPSGEYQETQYF. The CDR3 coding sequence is TGTGCCAGCAGCCCTAGCGGGGAGTACCAAGAGACCCAGTACTTC.

The CDR3 loop reads CASRSRQNTDTQYF. In nucleotides, the CDR3 is TGTGCCAGTAGATCCCGACAGAACACAGATACGCAGTATTTT. V usage is TRBV19 and J usage is TRBJ2-3; D is possibly TRBD1 (5 bases). The CDR3 consists of 14 residues. Germline V gene data show CDR1 as LNHDA and CDR2 as SQIVND (reference sequence). Trimming cost V 6 bases and J 2 bases, with 12 bases left between them.

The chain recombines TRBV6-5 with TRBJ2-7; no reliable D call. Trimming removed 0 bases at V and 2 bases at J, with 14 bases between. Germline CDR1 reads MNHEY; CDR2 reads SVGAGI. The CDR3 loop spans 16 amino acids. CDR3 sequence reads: CASSYSIGPRTYEQYF. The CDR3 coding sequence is TGTGCCAGCAGTTACTCGATCGGCCCGAGGACCTACGAGCAGTACTTC.

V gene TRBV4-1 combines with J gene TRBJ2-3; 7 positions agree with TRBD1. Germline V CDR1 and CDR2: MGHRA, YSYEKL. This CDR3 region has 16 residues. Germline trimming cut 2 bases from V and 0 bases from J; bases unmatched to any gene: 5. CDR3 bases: TGCGCCAGCAGCCAAAACGCAGGGGGTAGCACAGATACGCAGTATTTT. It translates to CASSQNAGGSTDTQYF.

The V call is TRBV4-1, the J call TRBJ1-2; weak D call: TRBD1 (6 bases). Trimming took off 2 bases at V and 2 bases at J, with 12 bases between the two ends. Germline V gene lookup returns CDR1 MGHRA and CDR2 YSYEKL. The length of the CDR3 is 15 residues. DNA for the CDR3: TGCGCCAGCAGCCAAAAGACGGACAGAAACTATGGCTACACCTTC. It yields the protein CASSQKTDRNYGYTF.

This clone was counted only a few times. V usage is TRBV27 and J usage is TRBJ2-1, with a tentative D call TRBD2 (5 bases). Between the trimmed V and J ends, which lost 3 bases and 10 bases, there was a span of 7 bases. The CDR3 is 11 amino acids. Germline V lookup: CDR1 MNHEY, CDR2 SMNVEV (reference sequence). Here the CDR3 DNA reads TGTGCCAGCAGTTTTTCGGGGGAGCAGTTCTTC. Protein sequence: CASSFSGEQFF.

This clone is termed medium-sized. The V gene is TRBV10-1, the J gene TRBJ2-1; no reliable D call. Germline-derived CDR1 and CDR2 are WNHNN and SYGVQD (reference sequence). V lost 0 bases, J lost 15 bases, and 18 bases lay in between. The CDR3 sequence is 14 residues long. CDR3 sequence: CASSESTGFVHRFF. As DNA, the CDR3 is TGCGCCAGCAGTGAGTCGACGGGTTTTGTACACCGGTTCTTC.